Listed below are T cell receptor beta chains from one sample, sequenced in a study of cytomegalovirus exposure and HLA in healthy donors. Data came from immunoSEQ multiplex PCR; TCRdb stores just in-frame clones and leaves some out. The sample totals about 42,000 clones; its top ten clones hold about 1.2%. The sequencing input was PBMCs. The receptor source for this set is a man aged 25 to 40 in good health and CMV-seronegative. Each CDR3 is given with its conserved first and last residue. A D gene is named only where the DNA matches it firmly.

CDR3 length: 13; V gene: TRBV6-5; D gene: -; CDR3 protein: CASRKAGAYGYTF
CDR3 length: 13; V gene: TRBV30; D gene: -; CDR3 protein: CAWSPQGNQPQHF
CDR3 length: 13; V gene: TRBV29-1; D gene: -; CDR3 protein: CSVEIGPTGEQYF
CDR3 length: 15; V gene: TRBV6-5; D gene: -; CDR3 protein: CASSYSSGRNTEAFF
CDR3 length: 15; V gene: TRBV5-4; D gene: TRBD2; CDR3 protein: CASSLRTSGYYEQYF
CDR3 length: 13; V gene: TRBV29-1; D gene: TRBD1; CDR3 protein: CSVLRDRENEQYF
CDR3 length: 15; V gene: TRBV6-5; D gene: -; CDR3 protein: CASSLGVAYNSPLHF
CDR3 length: 16; V gene: TRBV7-2; D gene: -; CDR3 protein: CASSLEPRTDIYGYTF
CDR3 length: 14; V gene: TRBV7-2; D gene: -; CDR3 protein: CASSPQGSNQPQHF
CDR3 length: 13; V gene: TRBV10-3; D gene: -; CDR3 protein: CALSAGTNYGYTF
CDR3 length: 16; V gene: TRBV29-1; D gene: -; CDR3 protein: CSADLPLLGAQETQYF
CDR3 length: 15; V gene: TRBV30; D gene: -; CDR3 protein: CAWSVLGTRASPQHF
CDR3 length: 14; V gene: TRBV4-3; D gene: TRBD1; CDR3 protein: CASSPGQGVSPLHF
CDR3 length: 15; V gene: TRBV18; D gene: -; CDR3 protein: CASSPRNTANTEAFF
CDR3 length: 14; V gene: TRBV11-1; D gene: -; CDR3 protein: CASSPQAGAGGQFF
CDR3 length: 17; V gene: TRBV4-3; D gene: -; CDR3 protein: CASSQDWAGSFQETQYF
CDR3 length: 16; V gene: TRBV7-8; D gene: TRBD2; CDR3 protein: CASGGGLAGGPSEQFF
CDR3 length: 13; V gene: TRBV30; D gene: TRBD2; CDR3 protein: CAWSVRGGRSPFF
CDR3 length: 17; V gene: TRBV30; D gene: -; CDR3 protein: CAWSPMTGLVSGNTIYF
CDR3 length: 15; V gene: TRBV29-1; D gene: TRBD2; CDR3 protein: CSVLGLAGPQETQYF
CDR3 length: 13; V gene: TRBV14; D gene: -; CDR3 protein: CASSQAGWRGYTF
CDR3 length: 13; V gene: TRBV7-6; D gene: -; CDR3 protein: CASSSDTNTEAFF
CDR3 length: 16; V gene: TRBV13; D gene: TRBD2; CDR3 protein: CASSPLGLAEDNEQFF
CDR3 length: 15; V gene: TRBV6-1; D gene: TRBD1; CDR3 protein: CASSSTGGGSGELFF
CDR3 length: 14; V gene: TRBV9; D gene: TRBD1; CDR3 protein: CASSQDRGAEKLFF
CDR3 length: 15; V gene: TRBV6-6; D gene: -; CDR3 protein: CASSSSRVSHQPQHF
CDR3 length: 13; V gene: TRBV30; D gene: -; CDR3 protein: CAWDWVGGAEQFF
CDR3 length: 14; V gene: TRBV6-9; D gene: -; CDR3 protein: CASTRRRPNTEAFF
CDR3 length: 16; V gene: TRBV6-9; D gene: TRBD1; CDR3 protein: CASSYASGTGVEKLFF
CDR3 length: 15; V gene: TRBV6-5; D gene: -; CDR3 protein: CASRASLGAPNEQFF
CDR3 length: 15; V gene: TRBV5-1; D gene: TRBD1; CDR3 protein: CASSLPQGDADTQYF
CDR3 length: 16; V gene: TRBV10-3; D gene: -; CDR3 protein: CAIKPTSGFINYGYTF
CDR3 length: 13; V gene: TRBV18; D gene: -; CDR3 protein: CASSLGGDTEAFF
CDR3 length: 15; V gene: TRBV27; D gene: -; CDR3 protein: CASRRPGRGNSPLHF
CDR3 length: 17; V gene: TRBV7-9; D gene: TRBD2; CDR3 protein: CASSFGVAGAPSYEQYF
CDR3 length: 14; V gene: TRBV6-6; D gene: -; CDR3 protein: CASSPHSMNTEAFF
CDR3 length: 15; V gene: TRBV6-5; D gene: TRBD1; CDR3 protein: CASSSGRTGRHEQYF
CDR3 length: 10; V gene: TRBV29-1; D gene: -; CDR3 protein: CSVVRETQYF
CDR3 length: 17; V gene: TRBV15; D gene: TRBD1; CDR3 protein: CATSRDRTGSNTGELFF
CDR3 length: 15; V gene: TRBV18; D gene: -; CDR3 protein: CASSPQREMGETQYF
CDR3 length: 14; V gene: TRBV30; D gene: TRBD1; CDR3 protein: CAWSVGGRTDTQYF
CDR3 length: 14; V gene: TRBV29-1; D gene: TRBD2; CDR3 protein: CSVSEAGAGETQYF
CDR3 length: 18; V gene: TRBV30; D gene: TRBD2; CDR3 protein: CAWPFPRELAGEGGEQYF
CDR3 length: 16; V gene: TRBV30; D gene: -; CDR3 protein: CAYWPPSSVRRGEQFF
CDR3 length: 14; V gene: TRBV18; D gene: -; CDR3 protein: CASSQGQMNTEAFF
CDR3 length: 15; V gene: TRBV6-5; D gene: TRBD1; CDR3 protein: CASRGTGTGVTEAFF
CDR3 length: 14; V gene: TRBV1; D gene: -; CDR3 protein: CTSSPGQGNTEAFF
CDR3 length: 16; V gene: TRBV10-3; D gene: -; CDR3 protein: CAISESSRRGGHEQYF
CDR3 length: 17; V gene: TRBV5-6; D gene: -; CDR3 protein: CASSLDRQGYMNTEAFF
CDR3 length: 12; V gene: TRBV10-3; D gene: -; CDR3 protein: CAISADDWEQYF
CDR3 length: 15; V gene: TRBV27; D gene: TRBD2; CDR3 protein: CASSPGTSGEGEQYF
CDR3 length: 16; V gene: TRBV30; D gene: TRBD2; CDR3 protein: CAWSVRGGSSYNEQFF
CDR3 length: 13; V gene: TRBV18; D gene: -; CDR3 protein: CASSPGGREKLFF